The clone carrying this T cell receptor beta chain has more than one count but fewer than ten. Its antigen is unknown. It is likely a read error, because the conserved phenylalanine at the end of the CDR3 is missing. The CDR3 loop spans 15 amino acids. The V gene's germline CDR1 is MNHEY and CDR2 SVGEGT. Between the trimmed V and J ends, which lost 2 bases and 9 bases, there was a span of 17 bases. The data stem from a study of human T cells and chemical hapten exposure. TCRdb re-called the RACE reads with MiXCR, one entry per CDR3 protein. The sample records approximately 80,000 distinct CDR3 sequences, 11% being singletons. Study-level results: Expanded TCRs showed more large CDR3 clusters than pre-sensitization or healthy control sets.

Time point described: patch test 3, about 24 weeks after DPC sensitization. The treatment denotes: therapeutic diphenylcyclopropenone sensitization with weekly scalp DPC. Sequencing used whole blood, obtained in connection with sensitization to the hapten diphenylcyclopropenone (DPC). The chain uses TRBV6-2 or TRBV6-3 and TRBJ2-1; TRBD2 is a possible D gene (7 bases). This clonotype was obtained from a woman aged 45-59 years with alopecia areata. Some clones in this sample may be carry-over from other donors' samples. This CDR3 reads CASSYPRGLAVEQFV. The CDR3 nucleotides read TGTGCCAGCAGTTACCCCCGGGGGCTAGCGGTTGAGCAGTTCGTC.